This T cell receptor (beta chain) was retrieved from a study of T cell repertoires in cytomegalovirus infection. TCRdb fed the reads into MiXCR, producing one record per CDR3 protein. The profile shows some 480,000 distinct CDR3 sequences, 33% of them singletons. For this clonotype: Its antigen is unknown.

This clonotype originated in a human donor in good health (CMV status not recorded). Some clones in this sample may be carry-over from other donors' samples. The specimen was cultured PBMCs, collected from culture after CMV antigen stimulation.

CDR3 DNA sequence: TGCGCCAGCAGCCTCGGAGAACTTGGATACGAGCAGTACTTC. It is translated as CASSLGELGYEQYF. The chain combines TRBV5-1 with TRBJ2-7; no clear D. V gave up 4 bases and J gave up 4 bases, with 15 bases separating them. This CDR3 spans 14 amino acids. In germline, CDR1 is SGHRS, CDR2 YFSETQ.